The T cell receptor beta chain under discussion was sequenced for a study of blood T cell repertoires in COVID-19. Looking at the study overall: COVID-19 samples from acute and convalescent phases originated in the United States, Italy and Spain. T cells, B-cell-depleted T cells, or PBMCs supplied cDNA or gDNA.

Per germline, CDR1 SEHNR and CDR2 FQNEAQ (reference sequence). V dropped 4 bases and J dropped 2 bases, with 6 bases sitting between them. There are 13 residues in the CDR3. How the authors handled the data: Amplification from reference gene primers served as the basis for estimated nucleated cell counts. Sequenced by immunoSEQ multiplex PCR; TCRdb stores in-frame clones only, minus some. That table supplies the V and J calls and clone size; D and trimming were determined from the DNA. The sample has nearly 55,000 clones; approximately 84% are singletons. This chain connects TRBV7-9 to TRBJ1-3; D is possibly TRBD1 (6 bases). Sequencing was performed on peripheral blood. This sequence was found in a human donor with active or convalescent COVID-19. The donor label of this sample is uncertain. This CDR3 is CASSWDTGNTIYF. The CDR3 DNA reads as TGTGCCAGCAGCTGGGACACTGGAAACACCATATATTTT.